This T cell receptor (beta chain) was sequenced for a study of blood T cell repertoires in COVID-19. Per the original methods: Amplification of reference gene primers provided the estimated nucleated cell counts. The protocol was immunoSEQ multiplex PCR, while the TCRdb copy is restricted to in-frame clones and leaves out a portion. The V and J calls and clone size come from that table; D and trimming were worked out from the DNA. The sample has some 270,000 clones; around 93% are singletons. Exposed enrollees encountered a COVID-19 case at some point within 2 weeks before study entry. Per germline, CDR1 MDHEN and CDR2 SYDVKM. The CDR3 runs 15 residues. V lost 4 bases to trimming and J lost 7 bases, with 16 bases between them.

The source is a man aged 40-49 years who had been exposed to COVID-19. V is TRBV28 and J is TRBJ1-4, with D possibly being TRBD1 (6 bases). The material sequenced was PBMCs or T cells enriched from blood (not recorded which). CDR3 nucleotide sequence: TGTGCCAGCAGTTCCCAGGGGCGGAACAGTGAAAAACTGTTTTTT. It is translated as CASSSQGRNSEKLFF.